This T cell receptor (beta chain) was observed in a study of CD8+ T cells in alopecia areata. Study context: Those patients who were treated received oral tofacitinib, which was given at 5 to 10 mg twice daily for moderate-to-severe alopecia areata. The study gave tofacitinib for 6 to 18 months, then 6 months off drug. Findings of the study overall: Relative to normal scalp, lesional scalp, especially alopecia totalis/universalis, showed higher clonality.

Concerning this clone itself: Its antigen is not identified.

cDNA prepared by RNA extraction and subsequent reverse transcription served as the template for sequencing. TCRdb keeps only in-frame clones here, not all; method: immunoSEQ multiplex PCR. This repertoire shows about 130,000 clones, roughly 54% found once; its top ten account for 4.5%. This sample comprised CD4+ T cells sorted from blood, obtained at week 0. The source of this sequence is a human donor with alopecia areata.

CDR3 loop: CASSLAVSGTGELFF. The CDR3 DNA is TGCGCCAGCAGCTTGGCAGTCTCAGGCACCGGGGAGCTGTTTTTT. The genes are TRBV5-1 and TRBJ2-2; no definite D call. CDR3 length equals 15 residues. V was cut by 0 bases and J by 4 bases, with 10 bases left in between. In germline, CDR1 is SGHRS, CDR2 YFSETQ.